This is a list of T cell receptor beta chains from one sample in a study of graft-versus-host responses after intestinal transplantation. TCRdb keeps only in-frame clones here, not all; method: immunoSEQ multiplex PCR. This sample has 30,000 to 40,000 clones, with 93% found just once. These receptors are not linked to any known antigen. Sample: unstimulated CD8+ T cells sorted from spleen or lymph node cells, taken before transplant. Source of these receptors: a human donor who was the organ donor for an intestinal transplant. Each CDR3 is given with its conserved first and last residue. Each record gives: J gene, clone size, V gene, D gene, CDR3 protein, CDR3 DNA. A D gene is named only where the DNA matches it firmly. The size field is filled for only some rows; it gives once, few, many or a size class.

j_gene: TRBJ2-2; abundance: NA; v_gene: TRBV9; d_gene: NA; CDR3aa: CASSVGGGELFF; CDR3nt: TGTGCCAGCAGCGTAGGAGGAGGGGAGCTGTTTTTT
j_gene: TRBJ2-7; abundance: NA; v_gene: TRBV5-4; d_gene: NA; CDR3aa: CASSPASGEQYF; CDR3nt: TGTGCCAGCAGCCCGGCGTCCGGCGAGCAGTACTTC
j_gene: TRBJ2-7; abundance: NA; v_gene: TRBV1; d_gene: NA; CDR3aa: CTSSQGEASGTLGQYF; CDR3nt: TGCACCAGCAGCCAAGGGGAGGCTAGCGGGACTCTTGGGCAGTACTTC
j_gene: TRBJ2-7; abundance: NA; v_gene: TRBV4-1; d_gene: NA; CDR3aa: CASSQDPWDYEQYF; CDR3nt: TGCGCCAGCAGCCAAGATCCGTGGGACTACGAGCAGTACTTC
j_gene: TRBJ2-3; abundance: NA; v_gene: TRBV4-3; d_gene: NA; CDR3aa: CASTGDLYRRADTQYF; CDR3nt: TGCGCCAGCACTGGGGACCTTTACCGACGGGCAGATACGCAGTATTTT
j_gene: TRBJ2-7; abundance: NA; v_gene: TRBV7-2; d_gene: TRBD1; CDR3aa: CASSSPWTGSYEQYF; CDR3nt: TGTGCCAGCAGCTCCCCCTGGACAGGATCCTACGAGCAGTACTTC
j_gene: TRBJ1-2; abundance: NA; v_gene: TRBV30; d_gene: NA; CDR3aa: CAWSETPPNYGYTF; CDR3nt: TGTGCCTGGAGTGAGACACCTCCTAACTATGGCTACACCTTC
j_gene: TRBJ2-1; abundance: NA; v_gene: TRBV19; d_gene: TRBD2; CDR3aa: CASSPGGYNEQFF; CDR3nt: TGTGCCAGTAGTCCGGGAGGGTACAATGAGCAGTTCTTC
j_gene: TRBJ2-2; abundance: NA; v_gene: TRBV29-1; d_gene: TRBD2; CDR3aa: CSVEIGGLAGSYTGELFF; CDR3nt: TGCAGCGTGGAAATTGGGGGACTAGCGGGATCTTACACCGGGGAGCTGTTTTTT
j_gene: TRBJ1-2; abundance: NA; v_gene: TRBV6-5; d_gene: NA; CDR3aa: CASSDPLYGYTF; CDR3nt: TGTGCCAGCAGTGACCCACTCTATGGCTACACCTTC
j_gene: TRBJ1-5; abundance: NA; v_gene: TRBV6-6; d_gene: NA; CDR3aa: CASSYEAYSNQPQHF; CDR3nt: TGTGCCAGCAGTTACGAGGCATATAGCAATCAGCCCCAGCATTTT
j_gene: TRBJ2-1; abundance: NA; v_gene: TRBV9; d_gene: TRBD1; CDR3aa: CASSAGQGFNEQFF; CDR3nt: TGTGCCAGCAGCGCCGGACAGGGGTTCAATGAGCAGTTCTTC
j_gene: TRBJ2-1; abundance: once; v_gene: TRBV28; d_gene: NA; CDR3aa: CASSGSNEQFF; CDR3nt: TGTGCCAGCAGTGGGAGCAATGAGCAGTTCTTC
j_gene: TRBJ2-7; abundance: NA; v_gene: TRBV27; d_gene: NA; CDR3aa: CASSLRGTGSSYEQYF; CDR3nt: TGTGCCAGCAGTTTAAGGGGAACAGGGTCGAGCTACGAGCAGTACTTC
j_gene: TRBJ2-5; abundance: once; v_gene: TRBV7-8; d_gene: TRBD2; CDR3aa: CASSPTSSQETQYF; CDR3nt: TGTGCCAGCAGCCCGACTAGCTCCCAAGAGACCCAGTACTTC
j_gene: TRBJ2-2; abundance: NA; v_gene: TRBV28; d_gene: TRBD2; CDR3aa: CASSLTLAGGQDHEELFF; CDR3nt: TGTGCCAGCAGTTTAACGCTAGCGGGAGGTCAGGATCATGAGGAGCTGTTTTTT
j_gene: TRBJ1-4; abundance: NA; v_gene: TRBV28; d_gene: NA; CDR3aa: CASRRGTLGTNEKLFF; CDR3nt: TGTGCCAGCAGACGAGGGACTTTAGGAACTAATGAAAAACTGTTTTTT
j_gene: TRBJ2-2; abundance: NA; v_gene: TRBV5-6; d_gene: NA; CDR3aa: CASSLSPGGGELFF; CDR3nt: TGTGCCAGCAGCCTAAGCCCGGGTGGCGGGGAGCTGTTTTTT
j_gene: TRBJ2-3; abundance: NA; v_gene: TRBV4-2; d_gene: NA; CDR3aa: CASSRRSTDTQYF; CDR3nt: TGTGCCAGCAGCCGCCGCTCCACAGATACGCAGTATTTT
j_gene: TRBJ2-1; abundance: once; v_gene: TRBV27; d_gene: NA; CDR3aa: CASSLAGSSYNEQFF; CDR3nt: TGTGCCAGCAGTTTGGCCGGAAGCTCCTACAATGAGCAGTTCTTC
j_gene: TRBJ2-1; abundance: NA; v_gene: TRBV4-1; d_gene: NA; CDR3aa: CASSRWEFYDEQFF; CDR3nt: TGCGCCAGCAGCCGGTGGGAGTTTTACGATGAGCAGTTCTTC
j_gene: TRBJ2-7; abundance: NA; v_gene: TRBV18; d_gene: TRBD1; CDR3aa: CASSPAGGPFYEQYF; CDR3nt: TGTGCCAGCTCACCCGCAGGGGGCCCTTTCTACGAGCAGTACTTC
j_gene: TRBJ2-5; abundance: NA; v_gene: TRBV4-1; d_gene: NA; CDR3aa: CASSPGPRGETQYF; CDR3nt: TGCGCCAGCAGCCCAGGCCCCAGGGGTGAGACCCAGTACTTC
j_gene: TRBJ2-7; abundance: NA; v_gene: TRBV4-1; d_gene: NA; CDR3aa: CASSQDLRYEQYF; CDR3nt: TGCGCCAGCAGCCAAGACCTCCGCTACGAGCAGTACTTC
j_gene: TRBJ2-5; abundance: NA; v_gene: TRBV11-2; d_gene: NA; CDR3aa: CASSQGREQETQYF; CDR3nt: TGTGCCAGCAGCCAGGGCCGGGAGCAAGAGACCCAGTACTTC